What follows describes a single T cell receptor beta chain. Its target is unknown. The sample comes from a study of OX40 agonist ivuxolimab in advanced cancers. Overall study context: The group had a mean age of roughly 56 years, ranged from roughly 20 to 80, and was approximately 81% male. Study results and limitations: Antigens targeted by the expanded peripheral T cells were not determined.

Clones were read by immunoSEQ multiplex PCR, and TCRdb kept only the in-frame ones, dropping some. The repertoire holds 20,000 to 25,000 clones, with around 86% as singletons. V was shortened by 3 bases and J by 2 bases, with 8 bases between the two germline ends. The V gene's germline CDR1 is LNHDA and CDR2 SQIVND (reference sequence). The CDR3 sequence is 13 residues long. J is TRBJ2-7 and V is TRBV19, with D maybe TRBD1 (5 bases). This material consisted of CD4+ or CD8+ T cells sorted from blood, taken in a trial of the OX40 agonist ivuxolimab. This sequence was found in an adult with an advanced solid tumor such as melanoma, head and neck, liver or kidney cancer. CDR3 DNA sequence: TGTGCCAGTAGTATCAGGGATGCCTACGAGCAGTACTTC. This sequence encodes CASSIRDAYEQYF.